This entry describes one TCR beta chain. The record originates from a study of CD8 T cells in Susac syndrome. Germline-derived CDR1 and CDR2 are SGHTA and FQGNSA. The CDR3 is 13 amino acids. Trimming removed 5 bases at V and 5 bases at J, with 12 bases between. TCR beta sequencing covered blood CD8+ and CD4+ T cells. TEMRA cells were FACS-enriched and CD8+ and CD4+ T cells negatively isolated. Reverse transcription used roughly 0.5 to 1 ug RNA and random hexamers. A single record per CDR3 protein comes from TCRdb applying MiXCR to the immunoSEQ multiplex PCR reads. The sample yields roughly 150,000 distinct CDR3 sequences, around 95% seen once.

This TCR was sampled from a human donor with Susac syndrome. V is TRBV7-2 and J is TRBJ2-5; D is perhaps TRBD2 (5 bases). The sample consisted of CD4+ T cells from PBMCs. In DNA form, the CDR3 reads TGTGCCAGCAGCGGACGGGGAGCGGAGACCCAGTACTTC. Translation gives CASSGRGAETQYF.